This entry is about one T cell receptor (beta chain). This clone has just one count. The antigen it recognizes is unknown. No base qualities exist here, and no much larger clone lies one base off it. The source of the sample is a study of blood T cell repertoires in COVID-19 (dated by TCRdb to about 2020). General notes on the study: Samples from collaborators originated in the United States, Italy and Spain and spanned both the acute and convalescent phases of COVID-19. Subjects who had been exposed to COVID-19, were actively infected with it, or had recovered from it provided the deeply sampled blood TCRbeta repertoires that made up the dataset. A de-identified subject ID, COVID-19 status, age in years and sex were almost always included in the sample metadata. Samples came from the ongoing ImmuneRACE study (first 160 participants) plus 1,254 subjects from 6 global collaborators. Where available, HLA class I and class II types were obtained from metadata supplied by the sample provider rather than from assay-based typing. The repertoires were made available in a free public database intended to serve as a resource for research on the immune response to SARS-CoV-2. The material from the prospective study consisted of cDNA or gDNA derived from T cells, B-cell-depleted T cells, or PBMCs.

The research as a whole found: Clinical and demographic metadata were provided uncurated, with the amount varying by source and participant.

The immunoSEQ Assay, a bias-controlled multiplex PCR, was used to amplify TCRbeta CDR3 regions from genomic DNA. The authors' pipeline ran thus. Nucleated cell counts per sample were estimated from amplification of reference gene primers within the assay. To quantify the absolute abundance of each unique TCRbeta CDR3 rearrangement, sequence reads were collapsed and filtered. For each sample, productive Simpson clonality was calculated as the square root of Simpson's diversity index across productive rearrangements. TCRdb stores this immuneACCESS table with in-frame sequences only. Part of the clones is absent; in the studies checked, under half of the shortfall reflects unresolved V genes, and no reason is known for the rest. The DNA gave D and trimming, while V, J and clone size come from that table. The sample includes approximately 84,000 clones, with 80% observed a single time. Together, the top ten hold 16% of the sample.

Collaborating institutions collected whole blood in K2EDTA tubes following their own protocols. For TCRbeta analysis, collaborators shipped samples in one of three forms: frozen whole blood, isolated PBMCs, or DNA extracted from either of those sample types. The germline V gene provides CDR1 SNHLY and CDR2 FYNNEI. The CDR3 holds 14 amino acids from the cysteine to the phenylalanine. The retained sequence is limited to the CDR3, 42 bases, with the frame set at the first base. The V end loses 6 bases and the J end loses 3 bases, and a stretch of 14 bases separates them. This receptor was obtained from a human donor in a cohort sampled during active COVID-19. Sequenced: peripheral blood. The chain is assembled from TRBV2 and TRBJ1-1; the D gene is perhaps TRBD1, on 5 matching bases. The nucleotide sequence is given as TGTGCCAGCAGGACAGACAGTTCCTACACTGAAGCTTTCTTT. This is translated as CASRTDSSYTEAFF.